Each of the 5 T cell receptor beta chains below was sequenced from the same sample in a study of chemoradiotherapy in HPV16-positive cancers. TCRdb's table, derived via immunoSEQ multiplex PCR, lists solely in-frame clones and lacks some. The sample carries approximately 20,000 clones, more than 75% recorded once. The sample consisted of blood, taken from a patient who underwent chemoradiotherapy. Receptors were obtained from a human donor with HPV-associated anogenital cancer.

The chain employs TRBV29-1 and TRBJ1-2; TRBD1 matches 7 bases. The CDR3 sequence is 14 residues long. CDR1 and CDR2 from the germline V gene are SQVTM and ANQGSEA. Unmatched junction bases numbered 13, after V lost 4 bases and J lost 8 bases. The CDR3 loop is CSVVSETGLEGYTF. In DNA form, the CDR3 reads TGCAGCGTTGTCTCCGAGACAGGGCTGGAAGGCTACACCTTC.

V gene TRBV18 combines with J gene TRBJ2-3, with a tentative D call TRBD1 (6 bases). This CDR3 contains 13 residues. The germline CDR1 and CDR2 sequences are KGHSH and LQKENI. Trimming stripped 6 bases from V and 3 bases from J, with 10 bases between. The CDR3 loop reads CASSDRPTDTQYF. The DNA for the CDR3 is TGTGCCAGCTCCGACAGGCCGACAGATACGCAGTATTTT.

In the case of this clone: The junction departs from germline at one end; a sequencing error may be responsible. Other DNA sequences from this sample encode an identical CDR3 as well. V usage is TRBV4-1 and J usage is TRBJ1-5; TRBD1 matches 9 bases. Per germline, CDR1 MGHRA and CDR2 YSYEKL. This CDR3 contains 16 residues. CDR3 loop: CASSQDYTGGGQPQHF. CDR3 coding DNA: TGCGCCAGTAGCCAAGATTACACAGGGGGCGGACAGCCCCAGCATTTT.

The chain carries TRBV7-9 and TRBJ1-5; D possibly corresponds to TRBD1 (6 bases). This CDR3 has 14 residues. Germline V gene sequence: CDR1 SEHNR, CDR2 FQNEAQ (reference sequence). Trimming cost V 5 bases and J 3 bases, with 11 bases left between them. Here the CDR3 DNA reads TGTGCCAGCAGCACGACAGGTTTCAATCAGCCCCAGCATTTT. It codes for CASSTTGFNQPQHF.

This clone was detected only once. J is TRBJ1-6 and V is TRBV19, with D uncertain. This CDR3 spans 17 amino acids. CDR1 and CDR2 (germline): LNHDA, SQIVND (reference sequence). Trimming cost V 3 bases and J 7 bases, with 19 bases left between them. CDR3 in DNA: TGTGCCAGTAGTATTGGAGCGGACCCCGAGGGCAATTCACCCCTCCACTTT. Encoded protein: CASSIGADPEGNSPLHF.